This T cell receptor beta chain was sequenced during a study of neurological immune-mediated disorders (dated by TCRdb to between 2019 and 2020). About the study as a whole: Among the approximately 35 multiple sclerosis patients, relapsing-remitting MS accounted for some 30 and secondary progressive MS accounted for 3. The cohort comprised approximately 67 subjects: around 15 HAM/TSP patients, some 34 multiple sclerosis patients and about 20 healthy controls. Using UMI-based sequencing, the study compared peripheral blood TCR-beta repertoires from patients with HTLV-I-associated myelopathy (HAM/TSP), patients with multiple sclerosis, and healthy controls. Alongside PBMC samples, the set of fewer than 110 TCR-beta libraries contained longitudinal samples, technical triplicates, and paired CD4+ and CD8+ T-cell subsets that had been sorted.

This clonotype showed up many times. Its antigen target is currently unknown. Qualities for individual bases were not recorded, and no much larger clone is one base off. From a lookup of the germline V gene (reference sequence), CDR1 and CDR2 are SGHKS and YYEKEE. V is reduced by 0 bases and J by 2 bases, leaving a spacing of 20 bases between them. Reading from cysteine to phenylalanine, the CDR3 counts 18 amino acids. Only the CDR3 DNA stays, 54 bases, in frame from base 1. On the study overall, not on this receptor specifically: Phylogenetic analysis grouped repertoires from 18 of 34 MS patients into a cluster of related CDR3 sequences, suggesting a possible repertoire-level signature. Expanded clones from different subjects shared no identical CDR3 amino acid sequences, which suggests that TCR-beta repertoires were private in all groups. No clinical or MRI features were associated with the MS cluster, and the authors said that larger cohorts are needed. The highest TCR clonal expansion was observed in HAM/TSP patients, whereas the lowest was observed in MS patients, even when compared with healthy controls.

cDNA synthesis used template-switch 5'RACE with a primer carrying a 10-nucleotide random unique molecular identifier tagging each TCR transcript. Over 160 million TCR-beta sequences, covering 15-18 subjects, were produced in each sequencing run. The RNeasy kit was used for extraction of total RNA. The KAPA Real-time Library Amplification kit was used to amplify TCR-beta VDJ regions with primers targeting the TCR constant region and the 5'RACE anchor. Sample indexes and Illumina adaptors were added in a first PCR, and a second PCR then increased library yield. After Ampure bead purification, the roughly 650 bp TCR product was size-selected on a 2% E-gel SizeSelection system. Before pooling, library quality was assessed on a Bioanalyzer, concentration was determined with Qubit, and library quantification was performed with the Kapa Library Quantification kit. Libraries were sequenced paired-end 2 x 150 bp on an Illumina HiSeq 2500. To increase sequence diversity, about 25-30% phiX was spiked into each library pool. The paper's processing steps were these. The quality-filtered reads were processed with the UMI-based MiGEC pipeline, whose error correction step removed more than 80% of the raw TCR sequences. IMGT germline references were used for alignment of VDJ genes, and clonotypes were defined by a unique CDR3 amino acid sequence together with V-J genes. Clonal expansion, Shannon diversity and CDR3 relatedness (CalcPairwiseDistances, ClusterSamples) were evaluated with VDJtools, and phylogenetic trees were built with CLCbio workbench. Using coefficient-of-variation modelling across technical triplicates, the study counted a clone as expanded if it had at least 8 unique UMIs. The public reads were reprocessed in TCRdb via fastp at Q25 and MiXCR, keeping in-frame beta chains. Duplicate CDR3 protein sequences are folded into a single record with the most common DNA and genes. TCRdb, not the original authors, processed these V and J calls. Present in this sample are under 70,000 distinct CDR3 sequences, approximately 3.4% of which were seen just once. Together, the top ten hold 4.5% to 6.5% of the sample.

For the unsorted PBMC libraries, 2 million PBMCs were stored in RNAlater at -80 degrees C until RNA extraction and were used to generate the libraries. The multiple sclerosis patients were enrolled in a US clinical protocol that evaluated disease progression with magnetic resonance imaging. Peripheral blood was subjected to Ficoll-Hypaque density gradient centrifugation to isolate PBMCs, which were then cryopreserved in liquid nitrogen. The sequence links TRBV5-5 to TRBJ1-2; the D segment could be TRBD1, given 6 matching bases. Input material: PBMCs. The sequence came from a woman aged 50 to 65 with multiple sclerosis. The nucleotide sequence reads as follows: TGTGCCAGCAGCTTGGAGATGGTGGGACAAGGGGGGAACTATGGCTACACCTTC. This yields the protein CASSLEMVGQGGNYGYTF.